The 22 T cell receptor beta chains in this list originate from one sample, sequenced in a study of regulatory T cells in long-lasting Graves disease. To make TCR beta libraries, researchers used iRepertoire HTBI primers and Arm-PCR of CDR3 regions. MiXCR, run by TCRdb on the multiplex PCR reads, gives a single entry per CDR3 protein. The table lists roughly 350,000 distinct CDR3 sequences, roughly 16% of them singletons. Time point in this sample: newly diagnosed GD, antithyroid drugs for less than 3 months. RNA from PBMCs was the source of the TCR library. The same data also contributed to another study, on T cells in Graves' hyperthyroidism and ophthalmopathy.

The sequences come from peripheral blood mononuclear cells (PBMCs), collected at new diagnosis, from a patient treated with antithyroid drugs. These receptors all come from a young woman with Graves disease.

This clonotype was observed a few times. The rearrangement joins TRBV6-9 to TRBJ2-7, with no clear D. The CDR3 totals 13 residues. Germline loops: CDR1 MNHGY, CDR2 SVAAGI. V lost 4 bases to trimming and J lost 10 bases, with 17 bases between them. The CDR3 loop reads CASSSSGPTGQYF. CDR3 coding DNA: TGTGCCAGCAGTTCATCCGGGCCCACGGGCCAGTACTTC.

This clonotype was seen at least ten times. V and J are TRBV30 and TRBJ2-7; TRBD1 is a possible D gene (6 bases). V lost 2 bases, J lost 4 bases, and 12 bases lay in between. The CDR3 is 13 residues long. Germline-derived CDR1 and CDR2 are GTSNPN and SVGIG (reference sequence). CDR3 sequence reads: CAWSQGLGYEQYF. The CDR3 nucleotides read TGTGCCTGGAGTCAGGGGCTCGGGTACGAGCAGTACTTC.

As concerns this clonotype: This may be a read error: a much more frequent sequence differs by one nucleotide. The rearrangement uses TRBV13 and TRBJ2-1; D is possibly TRBD2 (5 bases). The J call is doubtful: the DNA matches TRBJ2-7 better. This CDR3 has 15 residues. Germline values: CDR1 PRHDT, CDR2 FYEKMQ (reference sequence). The CDR3 bases are TGTGCCAGCGGGAAGCGGTCCAGCTCCTACAATGAGCAGTACTTC. It specifies CASGKRSSSYNEQYF.

Ten or more counts support this clonotype. The chain couples TRBV19 to TRBJ2-1; 9 nucleotides align to TRBD1. The germline V gene has CDR1 LNHDA and CDR2 SQIVND (reference sequence). The CDR3 runs 16 residues. The ends lost 3 bases at V and 3 bases at J; junction bases unmatched: 6. The CDR3 DNA is TGTGCCAGTAGTATGGCCGGGACAGGGTTCTACAATGAGCAGTTCTTC. Its translation is CASSMAGTGFYNEQFF. The entire variable domain, with the rest obtained from reference TRBV19 and TRBJ2-1, is as follows: DGGITQSPKYLFRKEGQNVTLSCEQNLNHDAMYWYRQDPGQGLRLIYYSQIVNDFQKGDIAEGYSVSREKKESFPLTVTSAQKNPTAFYLCASSMAGTGFYNEQFFGPGTRLTVL.

This clonotype was detected many times. The rearrangement links TRBV6-1 to TRBJ2-1, with D perhaps being TRBD1 or TRBD2 (5 bases each). This CDR3 is 15 amino acids long. Per germline, CDR1 MNHNS and CDR2 SASEGT. This CDR3 reads CALIGNGAYYNEQFF. In DNA, the CDR3 is TGTGCTCTAATCGGTAACGGGGCTTACTACAATGAGCAGTTCTTC.

This clonotype was counted at least ten times. The J gene is TRBJ2-5, the V gene TRBV6-1; D perhaps matches TRBD2 (7 bases). The CDR3 contains 14 residues. The ends were cut back, 0 bases at V and 9 bases at J, with 14 bases in the middle. Germline lookup yields CDR1 MNHNS and CDR2 SASEGT. The CDR3 spells CASSEATKGGAQYF. CDR3 DNA sequence: TGTGCCAGCAGTGAAGCCACCAAAGGGGGGGCCCAGTACTTC.

This clonotype was counted many times. This rearrangement joins TRBV10-3 to TRBJ2-6; 8 positions match TRBD1. The CDR3 length is 17 residues. V shed 0 bases and J 3 bases; nucleotides not matched to a gene: 4. CDR1 is ENHRY and CDR2 is SYGVKD in the germline V gene. CDR3 sequence (DNA): TGTGCCATCAGTGAGTCAGGACAGGGAGATGGGGCCAACGTCCTGACTTTC. Its translation is CAISESGQGDGANVLTF.

The table lists this clonotype with many counts. The chain recombines TRBV5-1 with TRBJ2-3, with D unclear. Germline V CDR1 and CDR2: SGHRS, YFSETQ. The CDR3 covers 15 residues. V was shortened by 1 base and J by 4 bases, with 13 bases between the two germline ends. The CDR3 reads CASSLPPGYSDTQYF. Here the CDR3 DNA reads TGCGCCAGCAGCTTGCCTCCAGGTTACTCAGATACGCAGTATTTT.

V gene TRBV15 combines with J gene TRBJ1-6; possible D gene TRBD1, 6 bases. There are 12 residues in the CDR3. The germline gives CDR1 LNHNV, CDR2 YYDKDF (reference sequence). V was pared by 3 bases and J by 15 bases, with 12 bases between. The CDR3 DNA follows: TGTGCCACCAGCAGTCGAGGGGGGGGCCTCCACTTT. This codes for CATSSRGGGLHF.

Comments on this clonotype: A read error may explain this, as a much larger clone is one base away. V and J are TRBV11-2 and TRBJ2-3; D uncertain. From germline, CDR1 is SGHAT and CDR2 FQNNGV. The V end lost 8 bases, the J end lost 5 bases, and 11 bases lay between the germline ends. CDR3 size: 12 residues. The CDR3 loop is CASQTFRDTQYF. The CDR3 region has the DNA TGTGCCAGCCAGACTTTCAGAGATACGCAGTATTTT. The full variable domain, completed using reference TRBV11-2 and TRBJ2-3, is EAGVAQSPRYKIIEKRQSVAFWCNPISGHATLYWYQQILGQGPKLLIQFQNNGVVDDSQLPKDRFSAERLKGVDSTLKIQPAKLEDSAVYLCASQTFRDTQYFGPGTRLTVL.

This clonotype was recorded a few times. This chain connects TRBV12-3 or TRBV12-4 to TRBJ2-7; 11 bases fit TRBD1. The CDR3 is 15 residues long. The junction had 11 bases not matched to a gene; V was cut back by 7 bases and J by 6 bases. CDR3 loop: CASIDSDRGQFEQYF. The DNA for the CDR3 is TGTGCCAGCATCGATTCGGACAGGGGGCAATTCGAGCAGTACTTC.

This clonotype was detected ten times or more. CDR3 in DNA: TGTGCCAGCAGCGGTCGGCGGACGCTCTTGGCGAATGAGCAGTTCTTC. Protein product: CASSGRRTLLANEQFF. The rearrangement uses TRBV7-6 and TRBJ2-1, with D unclear. CDR1 and CDR2 from the germline V gene are SGHVS and FNYEAQ. The CDR3 is made up of 16 amino acids. Trimming took off 5 bases at V and 7 bases at J, with 21 bases between the two ends.

A note on this clonotype: A far larger clone is only one base removed, so a read error is likely. V is TRBV7-3 and J is TRBJ2-4; D assignment may be TRBD1 or TRBD2 (5 bases each). The ends were cut back, 5 bases at V and 13 bases at J, with 27 bases in the middle. The germline V gene has CDR1 SGHTA and CDR2 FQGTGA. CDR3 length equals 16 residues. The CDR3 DNA sequence: TGTGCCAGCAGCCCCGGTGGGGGACGCAAGTACAATGAGCAGTACTTC. It encodes CASSPGGGRKYNEQYF.

This clonotype was found a few times. The genes are TRBV20-1 and TRBJ2-2, with TRBD1 matching over 9 bases. CDR3 length equals 12 residues. CDR1 is DFQATT, CDR2 SNEGSKA, per germline (reference sequence). V lost 6 bases and J lost 7; bases outside the gene matches: 3. The CDR3 protein is CSARQGDGELFF. The DNA of the CDR3 is TGCAGTGCCCGACAGGGGGACGGGGAGCTGTTTTTT.

Notes on this clonotype: A much larger clone sits a single nucleotide away, making a read error possible. The gene calls are TRBV12-3 or TRBV12-4 and TRBJ2-7, with 8 bases that match TRBD2. The CDR3 contains 15 residues. J lost 7 bases, V lost 5 bases, and 13 bases had no gene match. The DNA for the CDR3 is TGTGCCAGCAGTGATCGTCGGGGGGGCGGGAGTGAGCAGTACTTC. It translates to CASSDRRGGGSEQYF.

Many counts were recorded for this clonotype. This chain links TRBV7-8 with TRBJ2-3; 9 bases are shared with TRBD1. Germline assignment: CDR1 SGHVS and CDR2 FQNEAQ. CDR3 length equals 17 residues. Trimming at V came to 4 bases and at J to 4 bases, leaving 12 bases not matched to a gene. The CDR3 DNA sequence: TGTGCCAGCAGCTCCAAGTTGGACAGGGGAGGTGCAGATACGCAGTATTTT. Translated, it gives CASSSKLDRGGADTQYF.

The chain joins TRBV6-1 to TRBJ1-4, with D unclear. V dropped 5 bases and J dropped 4 bases, with 20 bases sitting between them. This CDR3 contains 17 residues. Germline V gene sequence: CDR1 MNHNS, CDR2 SASEGT. The CDR3 sequence is CASSPAVGLTLNEKLFF. CDR3 DNA sequence: TGTGCCAGCAGTCCGGCGGTAGGACTAACTCTTAATGAAAAACTGTTTTTT.

A word on this clonotype: A single base separates this from a much larger clone, so it may be a read error. The CDR3, as DNA: TGTGCCAGCAGCCAAGATTCGGGCGGAGGCTCCTACAATGAGCTGTTCTTC. It encodes CASSQDSGGGSYNELFF. V usage is TRBV3-1 and J usage is TRBJ2-1; D is possibly TRBD2 (5 bases). The germline V gene encodes CDR1 LGHDT and CDR2 YNNKEL (reference sequence). The CDR3 loop spans 17 amino acids.

This clonotype was picked up many times. The chain employs TRBV2 and TRBJ1-4, with D possibly TRBD1 on 6 matching bases. The CDR3 has 16 residues. The V end was cut by 2 bases, the J end by 12 bases, with 22 bases between. The germline gives CDR1 SNHLY, CDR2 FYNNEI. This CDR3 is CASSEKVDSLVPELFF. As DNA, the CDR3 is TGTGCCAGCAGTGAAAAGGTGGACAGCCTAGTCCCAGAACTGTTTTTT.

This clonotype was seen a handful of times. The rearrangement joins TRBV5-1 to TRBJ1-4, with D possibly matching TRBD1 (5 bases). The CDR3 contains 15 residues. CDR1 is SGHRS and CDR2 is YFSETQ in the germline V gene. The ends were cut back, 7 bases at V and 5 bases at J, with 18 bases in the middle. Here the CDR3 reads CASRGVAGPNEKLFF. As DNA, the CDR3 is TGCGCCAGCCGAGGCGTGGCGGGGCCCAATGAAAAACTGTTTTTT.

This clonotype was observed at least ten times. The rearrangement uses TRBV5-5 and TRBJ2-2; no clear D gene. This CDR3 spans 16 amino acids. In germline, CDR1 is SGHKS, CDR2 YYEKEE (reference sequence). The V and J ends lost 1 base and 2 bases respectively, with 12 bases between them. The CDR3 loop reads CASSLSSGTNTGELFF. CDR3 bases: TGTGCCAGCAGCTTGTCGTCCGGAACTAACACCGGGGAGCTGTTTTTT. Drawing the rest from reference TRBV5-5 and TRBJ2-2, the complete variable domain is DAGVTQSPTHLIKTRGQQVTLRCSPISGHKSVSWYQQVLGQGPQFIFQYYEKEERGRGNFPDRFSARQFPNYSSELNVNALLLGDSALYLCASSLSSGTNTGELFFGEGSRLTVL.

This clonotype was counted at least ten times. The rearrangement joins TRBV7-2 to TRBJ2-1, with D unclear. Trimming took 1 base from V and 0 from J, leaving 10 bases between them. CDR3 length: 16 amino acids. The germline CDR1 and CDR2 sequences are SGHTA and FQGNSA. The CDR3, as DNA: TGTGCCAGCAGCTTAGTCCAACTGAGCTCCTACAATGAGCAGTTCTTC. It codes for CASSLVQLSSYNEQFF.